This T cell receptor beta chain was sequenced in a study of early stage breast cancer tumors. Sequenced by immunoSEQ multiplex PCR; TCRdb stores in-frame clones only, minus some. The data hold thousands of clones, with about 61% observed a single time. Germline-derived CDR1 and CDR2 are MDHEN and SYDVKM. Trimming shortened V by 6 bases and J by 1 base, and 10 bases separated the two germline ends. This CDR3 has 14 amino acids. This sequence originates from a person between 45 and 65 years old with breast cancer. The specimen sequenced was breast tumor tissue. The genes are TRBV28 and TRBJ2-4; no clear D. The CDR3 coding sequence is TGTGCCAGCAGCCTGATGGGGGCCAAAAACATTCAGTACTTC. Amino acids: CASSLMGAKNIQYF.